The clone carrying this T cell receptor (beta chain) has at least ten counts. The junction does not match germline at one end; this may be a read error. The CDR3 is 13 residues long. Germline lookup yields CDR1 SGHRS and CDR2 YFSETQ. MiXCR, run by TCRdb on the RT-PCR reads, gives a single entry per CDR3 protein. The data contain about 680,000 distinct CDR3 sequences, approximately 15% of them singletons. The rearrangement links TRBV5-1 to TRBJ1-1, with a possible D match to TRBD1 (6 bases). The receptor was derived from a female donor in good health, serving as a healthy control. The material sequenced was memory CD4+ T cells from blood. In DNA form, the CDR3 reads TGCGCCAGCAGCTTGGCTGCGGACAGTCGACTTCGGTTT. It is translated as CASSLAADSRLRF.